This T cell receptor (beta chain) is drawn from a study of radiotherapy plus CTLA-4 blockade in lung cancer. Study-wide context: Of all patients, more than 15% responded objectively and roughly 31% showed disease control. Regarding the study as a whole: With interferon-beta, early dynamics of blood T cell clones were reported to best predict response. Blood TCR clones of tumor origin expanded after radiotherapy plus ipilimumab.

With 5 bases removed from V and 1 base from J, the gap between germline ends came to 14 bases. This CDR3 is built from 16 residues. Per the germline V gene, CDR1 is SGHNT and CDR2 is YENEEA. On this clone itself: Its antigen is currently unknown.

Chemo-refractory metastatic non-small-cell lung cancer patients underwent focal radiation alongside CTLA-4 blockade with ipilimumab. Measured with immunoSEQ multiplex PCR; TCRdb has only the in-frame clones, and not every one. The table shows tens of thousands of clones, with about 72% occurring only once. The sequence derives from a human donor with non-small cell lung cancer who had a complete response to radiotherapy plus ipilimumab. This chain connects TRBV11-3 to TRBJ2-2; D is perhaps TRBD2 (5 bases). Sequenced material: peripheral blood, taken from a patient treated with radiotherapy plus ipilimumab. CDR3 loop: CASSPGGLLNTGELFF. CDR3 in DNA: TGTGCCAGCAGCCCAGGCGGGCTATTGAACACCGGGGAGCTGTTTTTT.